Following are 28 T cell receptor beta chains from one sample sequenced in a study of brain T cells in children with intractable seizures. Measured with immunoSEQ multiplex PCR; TCRdb has only the in-frame clones, and not every one. The sample lists around 80,000 clones, roughly 89% occurring once. Here the sequenced sample was peripheral blood, taken at surgery. These receptors originate from a girl aged 2-10 years with Rasmussen encephalitis and intractable seizures.

The gene calls are TRBV30 and TRBJ1-6, with no clear D. This CDR3 region has 13 residues. Germline CDR1 and CDR2: GTSNPN and SVGIG (reference sequence). With 3 bases removed from V and 5 bases from J, the gap between germline ends came to 8 bases. CDR3 amino acids: CAWRTGDNSPLHF. The CDR3 region has the DNA TGTGCCTGGAGGACCGGGGATAATTCACCCCTCCACTTT.

This chain joins TRBV7-2 and TRBJ1-5; 8 bases map to TRBD1. This CDR3 contains 18 residues. Germline V CDR1 and CDR2: SGHTA, FQGNSA. V lost 5 bases, J lost 2 bases, and 14 bases stayed unmatched. Written as DNA, the CDR3 is TGTGCCAGCAGCACCGTGGACAGGGTAGTCGAGGGCAATCAGCCCCAGCATTTT. Its protein is CASSTVDRVVEGNQPQHF.

The chain has TRBV30 and TRBJ2-7; a weak D match, TRBD1 (6 bases). This CDR3 is 13 amino acids long. Germline V gives CDR1 GTSNPN, CDR2 SVGIG (reference sequence). V was pared by 8 bases and J by 4 bases, with 18 bases between. For the CDR3, the DNA is TGTGCCCGTACTGGACAGCGGAATTACGAGCAGTACTTC. Encoded protein: CARTGQRNYEQYF. Full variable domain (missing parts from reference TRBV30 and TRBJ2-7): SQTIHQWPATLVQPVGSPLSLECTVEGTSNPNLYWYRQAAGRGLQLLFYSVGIGQISSEVPQNLSASRPQDRQFILSSKKLLLSDSGFYLCARTGQRNYEQYFGPGTRLTVT.

This clone was seen a single time. The chain recombines TRBV7-9 with TRBJ2-1, with TRBD2 identical over 12 bases. Trimming took 5 bases from V and 5 from J; bases not matched to a gene: 10. Germline V lookup: CDR1 SEHNR, CDR2 FQNEAQ (reference sequence). CDR3 length: 17 residues. The CDR3 region is CASSARRLAGDHNEQFF. CDR3 coding DNA: TGTGCCAGCAGCGCCCGTCGACTAGCGGGGGACCACAATGAGCAGTTCTTC.

The chain links TRBV15 to TRBJ1-6; D unclear. Germline V gene data show CDR1 as LNHNV and CDR2 as YYDKDF (reference sequence). The CDR3 is made up of 17 amino acids. The germline V and J ends were trimmed by 1 base and 0 bases, with 10 bases remaining between them. CDR3 in DNA: TGTGCCACCAGCAGAGCCAGATTGAGCTCCTATAATTCACCCCTCCACTTT. Translated: CATSRARLSSYNSPLHF.

The chain uses TRBV27 and TRBJ1-2; no definite D call. Looked up from germline, CDR1 is MNHEY and CDR2 is SMNVEV (reference sequence). The V gene lost 7 bases and the J gene lost 1 base, with 19 bases spanning the gap. CDR3 length: 16 amino acids. DNA for the CDR3: TGTGCCAGCACCCCCCAATGGGCCAGGAGTAACTATGGCTACACCTTC. This translates into CASTPQWARSNYGYTF.

The chain uses TRBV4-1 and TRBJ1-1; D remains unclear. This CDR3 region has 15 residues. Trimming removed 0 bases from V and 0 bases from J, with 8 bases in between. Germline CDR1 is MGHRA and CDR2 is YSYEKL. The CDR3: CASSQEPALNTEAFF. The DNA of the CDR3 is TGCGCCAGCAGCCAAGAACCGGCCTTGAACACTGAAGCTTTCTTT.

The gene calls are TRBV18 and TRBJ2-5; 8 bases align to TRBD1. Trimming took 6 bases from V and 4 from J; bases not matched to a gene: 7. The CDR3 is 14 amino acids. CDR1 is KGHSH, CDR2 LQKENI, per germline. CDR3 in DNA: TGTGCCAGCTCCCCGGGACAGGCTATAGAGACCCAGTACTTC. This translates into CASSPGQAIETQYF.

The rearrangement uses TRBV5-6 and TRBJ1-5; the match to TRBD1 covers 8 bases. Germline assignment: CDR1 SGHDT and CDR2 YYEEEE. The CDR3 extends over 14 amino acids. After removal of 4 bases from V and 6 bases from J, the junction contained 6 bases not matched to a gene. The chain's CDR3 is CASSLGQGGQPQHF. The CDR3 nucleotides read TGTGCCAGCAGCCTCGGACAGGGAGGTCAGCCCCAGCATTTT.

This chain links TRBV7-9 with TRBJ2-7; the D is unclear. Trimming shortened V by 2 bases and J by 0 bases, and 8 bases separated the two germline ends. The germline CDR1 and CDR2 sequences are SEHNR and FQNEAQ (reference sequence). This CDR3 region has 14 residues. CDR3 loop: CASSLKQLSYEQYF. DNA of the CDR3: TGTGCCAGCAGCTTAAAACAGCTCTCCTACGAGCAGTACTTC.

The chain carries TRBV5-1 and TRBJ2-1; a possible D gene is TRBD1 (6 bases). V was clipped by 1 base and J by 9 bases, with 17 bases between them. Germline assignment: CDR1 SGHRS and CDR2 YFSETQ. The CDR3 totals 15 residues. Written as DNA, the CDR3 is TGCGCCAGCAGCTTGTACGCCGGGCAGGGGAGTGAGCAGTTCTTC. Amino acids: CASSLYAGQGSEQFF.

V gene TRBV29-1 combines with J gene TRBJ1-2, with 8 bases fitting TRBD1. The CDR3 totals 15 residues. CDR1 is SQVTM, CDR2 ANQGSEA, per germline. The ends lost 3 bases at V and 3 bases at J; junction bases unmatched: 9. The CDR3 bases are TGCAGCGTTGACATCTTTTGGGACAGGCACTATGGCTACACCTTC. It specifies CSVDIFWDRHYGYTF.

The V and J genes are TRBV7-3 and TRBJ2-1; D is unclear. The CDR3 runs 15 residues. V was trimmed by 1 base and J by 9 bases, leaving 16 bases between them. Germline CDR1 is SGHTA and CDR2 is FQGTGA. Here the CDR3 DNA reads TGTGCCAGCAGCTTAAGCAGCCAAAGCCGTCCTGAGCAGTTCTTC. Amino acid sequence: CASSLSSQSRPEQFF.

V and J are TRBV7-3 and TRBJ1-2; TRBD1 agrees at 8 bases. The CDR3 covers 14 residues. From germline, CDR1 is SGHTA and CDR2 FQGTGA. Germline trimming cut 2 bases from V and 8 bases from J; bases unmatched to any gene: 7. In nucleotides, the CDR3 is TGTGCCAGCAGCTTAGGGCAGGGGGCTGGCGGCTACACCTTC. Translated, it gives CASSLGQGAGGYTF. Variable domain in full (rest from reference TRBV7-3 and TRBJ1-2): GAGVSQTPSNKVTEKGKYVELRCDPISGHTALYWYRQSLGQGPEFLIYFQGTGAADDSGLPNDRFFAVRPEGSVSTLKIQRTERGDSAVYLCASSLGQGAGGYTFGSGTRLTVV.

The rearrangement joins TRBV20-1 to TRBJ2-3; weak D call: TRBD2 (7 bases). CDR3 length equals 14 residues. V lost 3 bases and J 4 bases, leaving 14 bases between the germline ends. Germline V gene data show CDR1 as DFQATT and CDR2 as SNEGSKA (reference sequence). CDR3 protein: CSASPGGGSDTQYF. In DNA form, the CDR3 reads TGCAGTGCTAGTCCGGGGGGCGGGTCAGATACGCAGTATTTT.

The V call is TRBV7-9, the J call TRBJ2-7, with 7 bases identical to TRBD1. This CDR3 spans 14 amino acids. CDR1 and CDR2 from the germline V gene are SEHNR and FQNEAQ (reference sequence). Unmatched junction bases numbered 7, after V lost 4 bases and J lost 4 bases. CDR3 residues: CASSSRQGVYEQYF. The CDR3 DNA sequence: TGTGCCAGCAGCTCCCGACAGGGAGTATACGAGCAGTACTTC.

The CDR3: CASSVGDRGSYEQYF. In nucleotides, the CDR3 is TGTGCCAGCAGCGTAGGGGACAGGGGGTCCTACGAGCAGTACTTC. The chain joins TRBV9 to TRBJ2-7, with 11 bases lining up with TRBD1. V trimming: 0 bases; J trimming: 1 base; junction bases outside the gene matches: 0. The CDR3 runs to 15 residues. Germline CDR1 SGDLS, CDR2 YYNGEE.

About this clone itself: Germline is not matched at one junction end, which may reflect a read error. CDR3 sequence reads: CASSYDNTGELFF. DNA of the CDR3: TGTGCTAGCAGCTACGACAACACCGGGGAGCTGTTTTTT. This chain links TRBV7-7 with TRBJ2-2; D is undetermined. Germline-derived CDR1 and CDR2 are SSHAT and FNYEAQ (reference sequence). The CDR3 loop spans 13 amino acids. Full variable domain (rest looked up from reference TRBV7-7 and TRBJ2-2): GAGVSQSPRYKVTKRGQDVTLRCDPISSHATLYWYQQALGQGPEFLTYFNYEAQPDKSGLPSDRFSAERPEGSISTLTIQRTEQRDSAMYRCASSYDNTGELFFGEGSRLTVL.

The V call is TRBV3-1 (or the pseudogene TRBV3-2), the J call TRBJ2-1; TRBD2 matches 15 bases. CDR1 and CDR2 (germline): LGHDT, YNNKEL (reference sequence). V was pared by 2 bases and J by 6 bases, with 14 bases of the junction left unmatched. The length of the CDR3 is 20 residues. This CDR3 is CASSQPLGLAGGLGGNEQFF. The CDR3 DNA reads as TGTGCCAGCAGCCAACCCTTGGGACTAGCGGGGGGCCTTGGGGGCAATGAGCAGTTCTTC.

This sequence joins TRBV6-6 and TRBJ1-4; D might be TRBD1 (6 bases). Trimming stripped 3 bases from V and 4 bases from J, with 15 bases between. CDR1 and CDR2 from the germline V gene are MNHNY and SVGAGI (reference sequence). This CDR3 is 16 amino acids long. CDR3 DNA: TGTGCCAGCAGTTATTCGCCCGCGGACAGTAATGAAAAACTGTTTTTT. It specifies CASSYSPADSNEKLFF.

This clone was seen just once. The chain couples TRBV4-1 to TRBJ1-2; the D gene is possibly TRBD1 (5 bases). Germline V gene lookup returns CDR1 MGHRA and CDR2 YSYEKL. Trimming took off 1 base at V and 4 bases at J, with 10 bases between the two ends. The length of the CDR3 is 14 residues. CDR3 in amino acids: CASSQVAGPYGYTF. DNA for the CDR3: TGCGCCAGCAGCCAAGTGGCAGGGCCCTATGGCTACACCTTC.

CDR3 region: CASNRGNTEAFF. CDR3 coding DNA: TGTGCCAGTAACAGGGGGAATACTGAAGCTTTCTTT. This chain links TRBV6-5 with TRBJ1-1, with 8 bases fitting TRBD1. V was pared by 9 bases and J by 5 bases, with 5 bases of the junction left unmatched. Germline V gene sequence: CDR1 MNHEY, CDR2 SVGAGI. The CDR3 spans 12 residues.

The rearrangement links TRBV6-5 to TRBJ2-1, with TRBD1 identical over 10 bases. From germline, CDR1 is MNHEY and CDR2 SVGAGI. The CDR3 runs 15 residues. Unmatched junction bases numbered 3, after V lost 4 bases and J lost 3 bases. The CDR3, as DNA: TGTGCCAGCAGTTCGCGGACAGGGGGCTACAATGAGCAGTTCTTC. Translated, it gives CASSSRTGGYNEQFF.

This rearrangement joins TRBV19 to TRBJ2-1; TRBD1 agrees at 11 bases. CDR1 and CDR2 (germline): LNHDA, SQIVND (reference sequence). The CDR3 length is 15 residues. The V gene end was trimmed by 7 bases and the J gene end by 4 bases; junction bases not matched to a gene: 6. Here the CDR3 reads CASNPDRGLYNEQFF. DNA of the CDR3: TGTGCCAGTAATCCGGACAGGGGGCTTTACAATGAGCAGTTCTTC.

The chain recombines TRBV5-1 with TRBJ2-7; 12 nucleotides align to TRBD2. The CDR3 sequence is 15 residues long. V shed 4 bases and J 2 bases; nucleotides not matched to a gene: 4. CDR1 SGHRS and CDR2 YFSETQ come from the germline V gene. CDR3 sequence: CASSTGLAGPYEQYF. The CDR3 DNA reads TGCGCCAGCAGCACAGGACTAGCGGGACCCTACGAGCAGTACTTC.

The chain links TRBV28 to TRBJ1-5; D gene ambiguous. Germline CDR1 and CDR2: MDHEN and SYDVKM. The CDR3 has 14 amino acids. With 0 bases removed from V and 5 bases from J, the gap between germline ends came to 8 bases. The CDR3 region has the DNA TGTGCCAGCAGTTTATGGGCAGGAGATCAGCCCCAGCATTTT. Translation: CASSLWAGDQPQHF.

V is TRBV11-2 and J is TRBJ2-7, with 12 nucleotides matching TRBD2. V lost 5 bases, J lost 5 bases, and 7 bases stayed unmatched. From germline, CDR1 is SGHAT and CDR2 FQNNGV. This CDR3 region has 15 residues. CDR3 sequence reads: CASSPRLAGEDEQYF. In nucleotides, the CDR3 is TGTGCCAGCAGCCCTCGACTAGCGGGAGAGGACGAGCAGTACTTC.

The genes are TRBV5-4 and TRBJ1-3; TRBD1 is a possible D gene (5 bases). CDR3 size: 14 residues. Between the trimmed V and J ends, which lost 4 bases and 6 bases, there was a span of 14 bases. Germline lookup yields CDR1 SGHNT and CDR2 YYREEE (reference sequence). CDR3: CASSPGPSKNTIYF. DNA for the CDR3: TGTGCCAGCAGCCCGGGACCGAGCAAAAACACCATATATTTT.